Listed below are T cell receptor beta chains from one sample, sequenced in a study of blood T cell repertoires in COVID-19. Some clones are missing from TCRdb's copy, which holds only in-frame ones; the method was immunoSEQ multiplex PCR. The data hold about 120,000 clones, with 70% to 90% observed a single time. The specimen was peripheral blood. The source of these receptors is a human donor in a cohort sampled during active COVID-19. The CDR3 runs from the conserved cysteine through the conserved F or W. Fields, in order: CDR3 DNA, CDR3 protein, V gene, clone size, J gene, D gene. The D gene is left open where the match is weak. Only part of the rows carry a size: once, few, many, or a class if the clone is expanded.

CDR3nt: TGTGCCAGCAGGCCCGGGGGGAGCTATGGCTACACCTTC
CDR3aa: CASRPGGSYGYTF
v_gene: TRBV6-5
abundance: NA
j_gene: TRBJ1-2
d_gene: NA

CDR3nt: TGTGCCAGCAGCCAAGAGTTACTCACAGATACGCAGTATTTT
CDR3aa: CASSQELLTDTQYF
v_gene: TRBV4-2
abundance: NA
j_gene: TRBJ2-3
d_gene: NA

CDR3nt: TGCAGTGCTAGTGGGCGGGGACAAGAGACCCAGTACTTC
CDR3aa: CSASGRGQETQYF
v_gene: TRBV20-1
abundance: NA
j_gene: TRBJ2-5
d_gene: NA

CDR3nt: TGCGCCAGCAGCAAGGAGACAGGGCTTGGGACCCAGTACTTC
CDR3aa: CASSKETGLGTQYF
v_gene: TRBV4-1
abundance: NA
j_gene: TRBJ2-5
d_gene: TRBD1

CDR3nt: TGTGCCAGCAGCTTAGAAGGGACAGGGCTCAACTATGGCTACACCTTC
CDR3aa: CASSLEGTGLNYGYTF
v_gene: TRBV7-2
abundance: NA
j_gene: TRBJ1-2
d_gene: TRBD1

CDR3nt: TGTGCCGGTCAGTCGGGTAGCTCCTACAATGAGCAGTTCTTC
CDR3aa: CAGQSGSSYNEQFF
v_gene: TRBV5-8
abundance: NA
j_gene: TRBJ2-1
d_gene: NA

CDR3nt: TGTGCCAGCAGTTTAGCAGGGATGAACACTGAAGCTTTCTTT
CDR3aa: CASSLAGMNTEAFF
v_gene: TRBV28
abundance: NA
j_gene: TRBJ1-1
d_gene: NA

CDR3nt: TGTGCCAGCAGTTACTCGACCCTACAGGGGGCCAGAGCTTTCTTT
CDR3aa: CASSYSTLQGARAFF
v_gene: TRBV6-5
abundance: NA
j_gene: TRBJ1-1
d_gene: TRBD1

CDR3nt: TGTGCCAGCAGCGTAGGATTGGGACTAGTACACCATGAGCAGTTCTTC
CDR3aa: CASSVGLGLVHHEQFF
v_gene: TRBV9
abundance: NA
j_gene: TRBJ2-1
d_gene: TRBD2

CDR3nt: TGTGCCAGCAGCTCATTCGGGAATTATTCACCCCTCCACTTT
CDR3aa: CASSSFGNYSPLHF
v_gene: TRBV7-2
abundance: NA
j_gene: TRBJ1-6
d_gene: NA

CDR3nt: TGTGCCAGCACGTCGCGGGGGGGTTACTACGAGCAGTACTTC
CDR3aa: CASTSRGGYYEQYF
v_gene: TRBV5-6
abundance: NA
j_gene: TRBJ2-7
d_gene: TRBD2

CDR3nt: TGTGCCAGCTCACCAGACCTGGGTTACGGGGGCTACACCTTC
CDR3aa: CASSPDLGYGGYTF
v_gene: TRBV18
abundance: NA
j_gene: TRBJ1-2
d_gene: NA

CDR3nt: TGTGCCAGCAGCCCATACAGGGGACCCAATTCACCCCTCCACTTT
CDR3aa: CASSPYRGPNSPLHF
v_gene: TRBV9
abundance: few
j_gene: TRBJ1-6
d_gene: TRBD1

CDR3nt: TGTGCCAGTAGTATGAGAGGGCCCAGGAACACTGAAGCTTTCTTT
CDR3aa: CASSMRGPRNTEAFF
v_gene: TRBV19
abundance: NA
j_gene: TRBJ1-1
d_gene: NA

CDR3nt: TGTGCCAGCAGCGTAGAGGGGTACGAGCAGTACTTC
CDR3aa: CASSVEGYEQYF
v_gene: TRBV9
abundance: NA
j_gene: TRBJ2-7
d_gene: NA

CDR3nt: TGTGCCAGCATTAAGGACATCATGAACACTGAAGCTTTCTTT
CDR3aa: CASIKDIMNTEAFF
v_gene: TRBV6-5
abundance: NA
j_gene: TRBJ1-1
d_gene: NA

CDR3nt: TGTGCCAGCAGTGAACTGGCGACAGGCAGTCAGCCCCAGCATTTT
CDR3aa: CASSELATGSQPQHF
v_gene: TRBV6-1
abundance: few
j_gene: TRBJ1-5
d_gene: NA

CDR3nt: TGCGCCAGCAGCCCGGGACAGACGAACACTGAAGCTTTCTTT
CDR3aa: CASSPGQTNTEAFF
v_gene: TRBV4-3
abundance: NA
j_gene: TRBJ1-1
d_gene: TRBD1

CDR3nt: TGTGCCAGCAGTCGTAAGGAGGGGCGAGGGGATGGCTACACCTTC
CDR3aa: CASSRKEGRGDGYTF
v_gene: TRBV2
abundance: NA
j_gene: TRBJ1-2
d_gene: NA

CDR3nt: TGTGCCAGCAGCGTAGGGACAGGGGGCGGGGAGACCCAGTACTTC
CDR3aa: CASSVGTGGGETQYF
v_gene: TRBV9
abundance: NA
j_gene: TRBJ2-5
d_gene: TRBD1

CDR3nt: TGTGCCTGTGGCATTCAGGGTTCCACAGATACGCAGTATTTT
CDR3aa: CACGIQGSTDTQYF
v_gene: TRBV30
abundance: NA
j_gene: TRBJ2-3
d_gene: NA

CDR3nt: TGTGCCAGCAGCGTAGGCACAGGAAAAAATTCACCCCTCCACTTT
CDR3aa: CASSVGTGKNSPLHF
v_gene: TRBV9
abundance: medium-sized
j_gene: TRBJ1-6
d_gene: NA

CDR3nt: TGTGCCAGCAGTCTACAGGGAAATAGCAATCAGCCCCAGCATTTT
CDR3aa: CASSLQGNSNQPQHF
v_gene: TRBV6-5
abundance: NA
j_gene: TRBJ1-5
d_gene: NA

CDR3nt: TGTGCCAGCAGTTCATCGGGGACAGGCCGATACAATGAGCAGTTCTTC
CDR3aa: CASSSSGTGRYNEQFF
v_gene: TRBV27
abundance: NA
j_gene: TRBJ2-1
d_gene: TRBD1

CDR3nt: TGTGCCAGCAGCTTAGGACAGCCAAATAATTCACCCCTCCACTTT
CDR3aa: CASSLGQPNNSPLHF
v_gene: TRBV7-2
abundance: NA
j_gene: TRBJ1-6
d_gene: NA

CDR3nt: TGTGCCAGCAGCTTTTTAGGCGGGAATGGGGGAAAGACCCAGTACTTC
CDR3aa: CASSFLGGNGGKTQYF
v_gene: TRBV7-2
abundance: NA
j_gene: TRBJ2-5
d_gene: NA